These 29 T cell receptor beta chains were sequenced from one sample in a study of cytomegalovirus exposure and HLA in healthy donors. PCR primers comprised 60 Vbeta and 13 Jbeta primers. Generated by immunoSEQ multiplex PCR, the TCRdb table keeps only in-frame clones and is missing some. This table has more than 110,000 clones, 80% appearing once. Material: PBMCs. These receptor sequences come from a male donor in good health and CMV-seronegative.

This clone was seen only a few times. This sequence joins TRBV21-1 and TRBJ2-2; the D segment call TRBD2 is taken from the table without a DNA check. TRBV21-1 is noted as a pseudogene. The CDR3 length is 17 residues. The CDR3 DNA follows: TGTGCCAGCAGCAATGGGACGGTAGCGGAGTACACCGGGGAGCTGTTTTTT. Translated: CASSNGTVAEYTGELFF.

The count of this clone is one. The genes are TRBV6-5 and TRBJ1-1, with a possible D match to TRBD1 (6 bases). The V end lost 2 bases, the J end lost 11 bases, and 15 bases lay between the germline ends. CDR3 length equals 13 residues. Germline loops: CDR1 MNHEY, CDR2 SVGAGI. The CDR3 region has the DNA TGTGCCAGCAGTTACGGGCAGGGGTGGGAGGCTTTCTTT. Translating gives CASSYGQGWEAFF.

The V gene is TRBV4-3, the J gene TRBJ1-4; the match to TRBD1 covers 9 bases. The CDR3 runs to 15 residues. Trimming removed 3 bases from V and 5 bases from J; junction bases left unmatched: 4. The germline V gene has CDR1 LGHNA and CDR2 YSLEER. The CDR3 sequence is CASSQRTGANEKLFF. The CDR3 bases are TGCGCCAGCAGCCAGAGGACAGGGGCGAATGAAAAACTGTTTTTT.

The CDR3 DNA follows: TGTGCCAGCATTATGGACGACAGGGGAACAGCAGATACGCAGTATTTT. It yields the protein CASIMDDRGTADTQYF. V gene TRBV12-1 combines with J gene TRBJ2-3; whether TRBD1, the table's D call, matches the DNA was not checked. TRBV12-1 is described as a pseudogene. This CDR3 contains 16 residues.

V gene TRBV7-2 combines with J gene TRBJ2-1; TRBD1 is a possible D gene (6 bases). The CDR3 length is 14 residues. V lost 5 bases and J 2 bases, leaving 10 bases between the germline ends. CDR1 SGHTA and CDR2 FQGNSA come from the germline V gene. CDR3 nucleotides: TGTGCCAGCAGCAAACACAGGGCCTACAATGAGCAGTTCTTC. Protein sequence: CASSKHRAYNEQFF.

The chain joins TRBV28 to TRBJ2-7, with D possibly matching TRBD1 (6 bases). The CDR3 has 14 amino acids. The V and J ends lost 8 bases and 0 bases respectively, with 14 bases between them. Germline V lookup: CDR1 MDHEN, CDR2 SYDVKM. The CDR3 DNA sequence: TGTGCCAGCGTAGCGCCAGGGGACTCCTACGAGCAGTACTTC. The encoded protein is CASVAPGDSYEQYF. The full variable domain, completed using reference TRBV28 and TRBJ2-7, is DVKVTQSSRYLVKRTGEKVFLECVQDMDHENMFWYRQDPGLGLRLIYFSYDVKMKEKGDIPEGYSVSREKKERFSLILESASTNQTSMYLCASVAPGDSYEQYFGPGTRLTVT.

For this clone: Relative to the germline gene, one junction end is altered; a read error may explain this. CDR3 sequence reads: CASSRDQGLPVF. CDR3 bases: TGTGCCAGCAGCCGAGACCAGGGGCTGCCCGTCTTT. The V call is TRBV11-2, the J call TRBJ1-1, with a tentative D call TRBD1 (6 bases). The CDR3 is 12 residues long. Looked up from germline, CDR1 is SGHAT and CDR2 is FQNNGV.

The chain is built from TRBV9 and TRBJ1-5; D gene unclear. V lost 0 bases to trimming and J lost 6 bases, with 10 bases between them. This CDR3 region has 14 residues. Germline-derived CDR1 and CDR2 are SGDLS and YYNGEE. CDR3 nucleotide sequence: TGTGCCAGCAGCGTAGGGGAGGGAGGTCAGCCCCAGCATTTT. Protein sequence: CASSVGEGGQPQHF. Full variable domain (outside the CDR3, taken from reference TRBV9 and TRBJ1-5): DSGVTQTPKHLITATGQRVTLRCSPRSGDLSVYWYQQSLDQGLQFLIQYYNGEERAKGNILERFSAQQFPDLHSELNLSSLELGDSALYFCASSVGEGGQPQHFGDGTRLSIL.

The J gene is TRBJ2-1, the V gene TRBV30; perhaps TRBD1 as D (6 bases). The CDR3 has 11 residues. Germline V gives CDR1 GTSNPN, CDR2 SVGIG (reference sequence). Trimming shortened V by 4 bases and J by 10 bases, and 11 bases separated the two germline ends. The CDR3 DNA reads TGTGCCTGGAAACAGGGTTACGAGCAGTTCTTC. It specifies CAWKQGYEQFF.

This clone was recorded once. The V gene is TRBV9, the J gene TRBJ1-6; D is unresolved. The germline gives CDR1 SGDLS, CDR2 YYNGEE. The CDR3 consists of 14 residues. Trimming cost V 2 bases and J 8 bases, with 11 bases left between them. The CDR3 sequence is CASSVGALYSPLHF. CDR3 DNA sequence: TGTGCCAGCAGCGTCGGAGCGCTTTATTCACCCCTCCACTTT.

This clone appeared a few times. The chain carries TRBV6-5 and TRBJ2-7, with 10 bases identical to TRBD1. The CDR3 covers 14 residues. J gave up 7 bases and V 2 bases, and 5 bases lay outside the gene matches. Germline V gene sequence: CDR1 MNHEY, CDR2 SVGAGI. DNA for the CDR3: TGTGCCAGCAGTTACCCAGGACAGGGGGGGGAGCAGTACTTC. This encodes CASSYPGQGGEQYF.

The chain carries TRBV28 and TRBJ1-1, with TRBD1 matching 7 bases. CDR3 length equals 14 residues. Unmatched junction bases numbered 8, after V lost 5 bases and J lost 5 bases. The germline V gene encodes CDR1 MDHEN and CDR2 SYDVKM. The CDR3 region is CASSTTGRSTEAFF. The DNA for the CDR3 is TGTGCCAGCAGTACGACAGGGAGAAGTACTGAAGCTTTCTTT.

The chain links TRBV27 to TRBJ2-7; D not resolved. Germline loops: CDR1 MNHEY, CDR2 SMNVEV (reference sequence). The CDR3 totals 15 residues. V dropped 4 bases and J dropped 2 bases, with 15 bases sitting between them. The CDR3 region has the DNA TGTGCCAGCAGTTCCATGGGCCCCTCAGCCTACGAGCAGTACTTC. Its translation is CASSSMGPSAYEQYF.

The genes are TRBV5-1 and TRBJ2-7; TRBD2 is a possible D gene (5 bases). This CDR3 is built from 15 residues. Trimming took off 4 bases at V and 2 bases at J, with 16 bases between the two ends. Germline V gene lookup returns CDR1 SGHRS and CDR2 YFSETQ. The CDR3 coding sequence is TGCGCCAGCAGCCCCCCGAGAGGGAACCCCTACGAGCAGTACTTC. Protein: CASSPPRGNPYEQYF.

V and J are TRBV5-1 and TRBJ2-5, with TRBD2 matching 10 bases. The J segment lost 1 base and the V segment lost 3 bases, leaving 9 bases of the junction unmatched. This CDR3 contains 17 residues. CDR1 and CDR2 (germline): SGHRS, YFSETQ. This chain's CDR3 is CASSSHLAGVLQETQYF. The DNA of the CDR3 is TGCGCCAGCAGCTCCCATCTAGCGGGGGTTCTCCAAGAGACCCAGTACTTC. The whole variable domain, remainder taken from reference TRBV5-1 and TRBJ2-5, is KAGVTQTPRYLIKTRGQQVTLSCSPISGHRSVSWYQQTPGQGLQFLFEYFSETQRNKGNFPGRFSGRQFSNSRSEMNVSTLELGDSALYLCASSSHLAGVLQETQYFGPGTRLLVL.

The V and J genes are TRBV29-1 and TRBJ1-2, with D uncertain. The V end was cut by 5 bases, the J end by 8 bases, with 15 bases between. CDR3 length: 12 amino acids. Germline V lookup: CDR1 SQVTM, CDR2 ANQGSEA. This CDR3 is CSVFDTAGGYTF. The CDR3, as DNA: TGCAGCGTTTTCGACACGGCCGGCGGCTACACCTTC.

The gene calls are TRBV6-6 and TRBJ2-5; 14 bases are a match to TRBD2. The germline CDR1 and CDR2 sequences are MNHNY and SVGAGI (reference sequence). V gave up 7 bases and J gave up 4 bases; unmatched junction bases: 2. The CDR3 is 14 residues long. The CDR3 nucleotides are TGTGCCAGCAAAGGACTAGCGGGGGGAGAGACCCAGTACTTC. This codes for CASKGLAGGETQYF.

V gene TRBV7-8 combines with J gene TRBJ1-1; 10 bases align to TRBD1. The CDR3 runs 14 residues. In germline, CDR1 is SGHVS, CDR2 FQNEAQ. V dropped 1 base and J dropped 7; count of bases not matched to a gene: 3. The CDR3 nucleotides are TGTGCCAGCAGCTTAGGGGGGACAGGGGTTGAAGCTTTCTTT. It encodes CASSLGGTGVEAFF. Complete variable domain (other parts from reference TRBV7-8 and TRBJ1-1): GAGVSQSPRYKVAKRGQDVALRCDPISGHVSLFWYQQALGQGPEFLTYFQNEAQLDKSGLPSDRFFAERPEGSVSTLKIQRTQQEDSAVYLCASSLGGTGVEAFFGQGTRLTVV.

The chain links TRBV4-2 to TRBJ1-3; maybe TRBD1 (5 bases). The CDR3 sequence is 17 residues long. Per germline, CDR1 LGHNA and CDR2 YNFKEQ. The V end lost 2 bases, the J end lost 1 base, and 15 bases lay between the germline ends. CDR3 loop: CASSQNIREGSGNTIYF. For the CDR3, the DNA is TGTGCCAGCAGCCAAAATATAAGGGAGGGGTCTGGAAACACCATATATTTT.

The sample holds one count of this clone. CDR3 residues: CASSFGQGGYTEAFF. DNA for the CDR3: TGTGCCAGCAGTTTCGGGCAGGGGGGTTACACTGAAGCTTTCTTT. The V call is TRBV2, the J call TRBJ1-1; 7 nucleotides align to TRBD1. The trim removed 5 bases at V and 3 bases at J, leaving 9 bases unmatched. This CDR3 contains 15 residues. In germline, CDR1 is SNHLY, CDR2 FYNNEI. Supplemented by reference TRBV2 and TRBJ1-1, the full variable domain reads EPEVTQTPSHQVTQMGQEVILRCVPISNHLYFYWYRQILGQKVEFLVSFYNNEISEKSEIFDDQFSVERPDGSNFTLKIRSTKLEDSAMYFCASSFGQGGYTEAFFGQGTRLTVV.

The chain carries TRBV18 and TRBJ2-6; 8 nucleotides align to TRBD1. The CDR3 extends over 16 amino acids. Germline V gene lookup returns CDR1 KGHSH and CDR2 LQKENI. V lost 3 bases and J lost 1; bases outside the gene matches: 2. This CDR3 is CASSPDRASGANVLTF. The CDR3 DNA sequence: TGTGCCAGCTCACCGGACAGGGCTTCTGGGGCCAACGTCCTGACTTTC.

The rearrangement joins TRBV6-5 to TRBJ2-7; 9 bases are shared with TRBD1. The germline gives CDR1 MNHEY, CDR2 SVGAGI. V shed 6 bases, J shed 3 bases, and the junction held 9 bases outside the gene matches. This CDR3 contains 15 residues. CDR3: CASRPRPDRGYEQYF. DNA of the CDR3: TGTGCCAGCAGGCCTCGTCCGGACAGGGGCTACGAGCAGTACTTC.

This clone was seen a handful of times. This chain connects TRBV6-1 to TRBJ2-7, with D unclear. This CDR3 contains 14 residues. The ends were cut back, 2 bases at V and 1 base at J, with 9 bases in the middle. Looked up from germline, CDR1 is MNHNS and CDR2 is SASEGT. CDR3 sequence (DNA): TGTGCCAGCAGTGAATCGCTCAGTTCCTACGAGCAGTACTTC. This encodes CASSESLSSYEQYF.

This sequence joins TRBV7-2 and TRBJ1-1, with a weak D call TRBD1 (5 bases). V lost 5 bases to trimming and J lost 1 base, with 8 bases between them. The CDR3 is 13 residues long. Germline V gene data show CDR1 as SGHTA and CDR2 as FQGNSA. The CDR3 DNA reads TGTGCCAGCAGCGCCGACAGGAACACTGAAGCTTTCTTT. It codes for CASSADRNTEAFF. The full variable domain, completed using reference TRBV7-2 and TRBJ1-1, is GAGVSQSPSNKVTEKGKDVELRCDPISGHTALYWYRQSLGQGLEFLIYFQGNSAPDKSGLPSDRFSAERTGGSVSTLTIQRTQQEDSAVYLCASSADRNTEAFFGQGTRLTVV.

This clone was seen just once. The genes are TRBV10-3 and TRBJ1-3; TRBD1 matches 8 bases. The V segment lost 8 bases and the J segment 0 bases; nucleotides outside the gene matches: 9. The CDR3 is 16 amino acids. Germline loops: CDR1 ENHRY, CDR2 SYGVKD. CDR3 sequence: CAISRQGIRSGNTIYF. CDR3 bases: TGTGCCATCTCGAGACAGGGGATTCGCTCTGGAAACACCATATATTTT.

The rearrangement links TRBV28 to TRBJ1-6; 7 bases map to TRBD1. The length of the CDR3 is 16 residues. The V gene end was trimmed by 7 bases and the J gene end by 6 bases; junction bases not matched to a gene: 12. Per germline, CDR1 MDHEN and CDR2 SYDVKM. The CDR3 DNA reads as TGTGCCAGCAACGATGACAGGGCGTTAGGTAATTCACCCCTCCACTTT. It specifies CASNDDRALGNSPLHF.

This clone showed up just a few times. J is TRBJ1-1 and V is TRBV4-3, with D possibly being TRBD1 (5 bases). Germline CDR1 reads LGHNA; CDR2 reads YSLEER. The CDR3 contains 13 residues. V shed 0 bases and J shed 10 bases, with 12 bases lying between them. This chain's CDR3 is CASSQDMGRGAFF. For the CDR3, the DNA is TGCGCCAGCAGCCAAGATATGGGGCGGGGAGCTTTCTTT.

The chain recombines TRBV7-9 with TRBJ1-2; D possibly corresponds to TRBD1 (5 bases). Trimming took off 5 bases at V and 2 bases at J, with 12 bases between the two ends. Germline V CDR1 and CDR2: SEHNR, FQNEAQ (reference sequence). CDR3 length: 14 residues. The CDR3 protein is CASSVGTLNYGYTF. The CDR3, as DNA: TGTGCCAGCAGCGTCGGGACTCTCAACTATGGCTACACCTTC.

The chain couples TRBV4-3 to TRBJ1-1; D uncertain. The CDR3 consists of 15 residues. Germline V lookup: CDR1 LGHNA, CDR2 YSLEER. With 0 bases removed from V and 0 bases from J, the gap between germline ends came to 8 bases. CDR3 nucleotide sequence: TGCGCCAGCAGCCAAGATCCAGATTTGAACACTGAAGCTTTCTTT. Protein: CASSQDPDLNTEAFF.